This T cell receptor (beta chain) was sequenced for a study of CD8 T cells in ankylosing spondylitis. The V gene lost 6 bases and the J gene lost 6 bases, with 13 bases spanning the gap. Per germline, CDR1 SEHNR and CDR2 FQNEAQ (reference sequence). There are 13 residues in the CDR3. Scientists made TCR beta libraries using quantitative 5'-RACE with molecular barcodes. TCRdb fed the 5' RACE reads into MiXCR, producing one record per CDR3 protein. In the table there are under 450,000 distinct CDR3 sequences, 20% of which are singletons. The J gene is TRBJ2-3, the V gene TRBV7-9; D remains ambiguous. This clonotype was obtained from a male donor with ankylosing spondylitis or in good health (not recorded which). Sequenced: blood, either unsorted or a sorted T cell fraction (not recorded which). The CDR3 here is CASSSLSLDTQYF. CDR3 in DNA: TGTGCCAGCAGTTCGCTCTCGCTCGATACGCAGTATTTT.